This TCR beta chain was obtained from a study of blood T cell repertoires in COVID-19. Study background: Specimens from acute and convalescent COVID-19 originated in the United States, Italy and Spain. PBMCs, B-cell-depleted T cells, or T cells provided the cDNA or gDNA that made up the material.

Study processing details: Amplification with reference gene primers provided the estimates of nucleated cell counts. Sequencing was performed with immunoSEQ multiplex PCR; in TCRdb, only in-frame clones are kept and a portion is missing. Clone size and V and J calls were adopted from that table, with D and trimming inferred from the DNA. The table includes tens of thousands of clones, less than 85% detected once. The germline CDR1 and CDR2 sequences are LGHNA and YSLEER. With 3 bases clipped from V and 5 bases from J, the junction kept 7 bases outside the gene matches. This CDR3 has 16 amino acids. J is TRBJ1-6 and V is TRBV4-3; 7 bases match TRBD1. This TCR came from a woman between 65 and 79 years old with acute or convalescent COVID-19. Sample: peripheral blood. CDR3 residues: CASSQEPGQNNSPLHF. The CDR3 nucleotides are TGCGCCAGCAGCCAGGAGCCGGGACAGAATAATTCACCCCTCCACTTT.